The 16 T cell receptor beta chains presented below share a single source sample, sequenced in a study of T-cell memory formation after mild COVID-19 (TCRdb year 2021). The protocol used for the library was 5' RACE. TCRdb shows the sequencer as Illumina NovaSeq 6000. Clones were called with MiXCR by TCRdb after fastp trimmed the public reads at Q25, and only in-frame beta chains were retained. Rows with a matching CDR3 protein are joined into one entry that keeps the most common DNA and genes. Present in this sample are about 140,000 distinct CDR3 sequences, under 7% of which were seen just once. The biggest ten clones account for under 2.5% of the sample. The specimen was PBMCs or a T cell subset sorted from them (not recorded which). The receptors derive from an adult woman who had mild COVID-19 (a few samples of this study predate the infection). The sample titles of this study are shuffled in the database, so cell type and time point are left out; the donor was told from shared clones.

The chain uses TRBV23-1 and TRBJ2-1; TRBD2 aligns across 7 bases. TRBV23-1 qualifies as an ORF whose function is uncertain. V lost 0 bases, J lost 4 bases, and 0 bases stayed unmatched. The CDR3 covers 14 residues. CDR3 nucleotide sequence: TGCGCCAGCAGTCAATCGGGAGGGTACAATGAGCAGTTCTTC. It encodes CASSQSGGYNEQFF.

This clonotype showed up just a few times. The chain has TRBV7-2 and TRBJ2-2; D could derive from TRBD1 or TRBD2 (5 bases each). From germline, CDR1 is SGHTA and CDR2 FQGNSA. The CDR3 covers 16 residues. Trimming pared 10 bases from V and 4 bases from J, leaving 22 bases between. CDR3 coding DNA: TGTGCCACCCCGGGGACCTTCGGGCCAAGCACCGGGGAGCTGTTTTTT. It yields the protein CATPGTFGPSTGELFF.

The V and J genes are TRBV6-1 and TRBJ2-7, with 10 bases fitting TRBD1. Per the germline V gene, CDR1 is MNHNS and CDR2 is SASEGT. The CDR3 loop spans 16 amino acids. With 5 bases clipped from V and 4 bases from J, the junction kept 11 bases outside the gene matches. This chain's CDR3 is CASSPLGTGVEYEQYF. The CDR3 nucleotides read TGTGCCAGCAGTCCGTTAGGGACAGGGGTAGAGTACGAGCAGTACTTC.

This clonotype was observed a single time. The rearrangement links TRBV27 to TRBJ1-6; D not certain. The CDR3 totals 13 residues. Germline V gene sequence: CDR1 MNHEY, CDR2 SMNVEV (reference sequence). Trimming removed 0 bases at V and 8 bases at J, with 5 bases between. CDR3 sequence: CASSLSGDSPLHF. The CDR3 nucleotides are TGTGCCAGCAGTTTATCCGGGGATTCACCCCTCCACTTT.

This clonotype was counted ten times or more. This chain uses TRBV12-3 or TRBV12-4 with TRBJ1-1; D possibly corresponds to TRBD1 (5 bases). V was pared by 1 base and J by 2 bases, with 20 bases between. The CDR3 contains 18 residues. Here the CDR3 DNA reads TGTGCCAGCAGTTTAGTCGCCAGACTTGCCGGGGCTAACACTGAAGCTTTCTTT. Its translation is CASSLVARLAGANTEAFF.

The rearrangement links TRBV11-2 to TRBJ2-7; TRBD2 agrees at 15 bases. The germline V gene encodes CDR1 SGHAT and CDR2 FQNNGV. The CDR3 sequence is 17 residues long. Trimming took 1 base from V and 5 from J; bases not matched to a gene: 6. This chain's CDR3 is CASSLGTSGRAVHEQYF. In nucleotides, the CDR3 is TGTGCCAGCAGCTTAGGGACTAGCGGGAGGGCCGTCCACGAGCAGTACTTC.

This clonotype was detected once. The chain carries TRBV29-1 and TRBJ2-7; perhaps TRBD1 as D (6 bases). The end of the DNA is better explained by TRBJ2-5, so the J call may be wrong. The CDR3 is made up of 14 amino acids. From germline, CDR1 is SQVTM and CDR2 ANQGSEA. The CDR3 DNA sequence: TGCAGCGTTGACCCAGGGGTCAGGAAAGAGACCCAGTACTTC. Translating it yields CSVDPGVRKETQYF.

This clonotype was detected ten times or more. The chain combines TRBV9 with TRBJ2-3; 10 bases match TRBD2. CDR1 and CDR2 (germline): SGDLS, YYNGEE. The V segment lost 3 bases and the J segment 4 bases; nucleotides outside the gene matches: 2. The CDR3 totals 14 residues. For the CDR3, the DNA is TGTGCCAGCAGCGCTAGCGGGAGTCCAGATACGCAGTATTTT. Translated: CASSASGSPDTQYF.

CDR3 residues: CASSAGTGAPGELFF. The CDR3 DNA reads TGTGCCAGCAGCGCAGGGACAGGGGCACCGGGGGAGCTGTTTTTT. The V call is TRBV7-7, the J call TRBJ2-2; 10 nucleotides match TRBD1. The CDR3 contains 15 residues. The V gene end was trimmed by 5 bases and the J gene end by 8 bases; junction bases not matched to a gene: 8. Germline CDR1 is SSHAT and CDR2 is FNYEAQ (reference sequence).

This clonotype came up many times. The CDR3 DNA follows: TGTGCCAGCAGCCCGGTGACTCGGGGGGAGCAGTTCTTC. Amino acids: CASSPVTRGEQFF. The rearrangement joins TRBV7-9 to TRBJ2-1, with D perhaps TRBD2 (6 bases). V was trimmed by 5 bases and J by 10 bases, leaving 15 bases between them. The germline V gene encodes CDR1 SEHNR and CDR2 FQNEAQ (reference sequence). The CDR3 sequence is 13 residues long.

This clonotype showed up many times. The chain has TRBV6-6 and TRBJ1-1; TRBD1 might be the D (5 bases). The V gene's germline CDR1 is MNHNY and CDR2 SVGAGI (reference sequence). V lost 0 bases to trimming and J lost 1 base, with 6 bases between them. The length of the CDR3 is 14 residues. This CDR3 reads CASSYSQGNTEAFF. The CDR3, as DNA: TGTGCCAGCAGTTACTCTCAGGGGAACACTGAAGCTTTCTTT.

This clonotype was found a few times. The rearrangement uses TRBV6-5 and TRBJ1-2, with TRBD1 matching over 7 bases. There are 15 residues in the CDR3. V dropped 0 bases and J dropped 3; count of bases not matched to a gene: 4. From germline, CDR1 is MNHEY and CDR2 SVGAGI. This chain's CDR3 is CASSYSSRGDYGYTF. In DNA form, the CDR3 reads TGTGCCAGCAGTTACTCCTCCAGGGGGGACTATGGCTACACCTTC.

The J gene is TRBJ1-2, the V gene TRBV7-9, with no clear D. The length of the CDR3 is 14 residues. The germline CDR1 and CDR2 sequences are SEHNR and FQNEAQ (reference sequence). V lost 4 bases to trimming and J lost 4 bases, with 13 bases between them. In DNA, the CDR3 is TGTGCCAGCAGCTCACGTTCCGGGATCTATGGCTACACCTTC. Amino acids: CASSSRSGIYGYTF.

This clonotype has just a few counts. The chain is built from TRBV9 and TRBJ1-1; no clear D gene. The V gene's germline CDR1 is SGDLS and CDR2 YYNGEE. The V and J ends lost 1 base and 1 base respectively, with 11 bases between them. The CDR3 has 15 residues. CDR3: CASSVYGGKNTEAFF. In nucleotides, the CDR3 is TGTGCCAGCAGCGTATATGGAGGGAAGAACACTGAAGCTTTCTTT.

This clonotype was recorded at least ten times. The chain links TRBV7-3 to TRBJ1-1; 7 positions match TRBD1. Germline V gene sequence: CDR1 SGHTA, CDR2 FQGTGA. The CDR3 runs to 12 residues. Germline trimming cut 5 bases from V and 13 bases from J; bases unmatched to any gene: 10. The CDR3 loop reads CASSPTGQAVFF. The CDR3 DNA reads TGTGCCAGCAGCCCAACCGGACAGGCAGTTTTCTTT.

The J gene is TRBJ2-3, the V gene TRBV30; the D is unclear. CDR3 length equals 12 residues. Trimming cost V 4 bases and J 3 bases, with 8 bases left between them. Germline V lookup: CDR1 GTSNPN, CDR2 SVGIG (reference sequence). In nucleotides, the CDR3 is TGTGCCTGGACCAAAGGGACAGATACGCAGTATTTT. Protein sequence: CAWTKGTDTQYF.